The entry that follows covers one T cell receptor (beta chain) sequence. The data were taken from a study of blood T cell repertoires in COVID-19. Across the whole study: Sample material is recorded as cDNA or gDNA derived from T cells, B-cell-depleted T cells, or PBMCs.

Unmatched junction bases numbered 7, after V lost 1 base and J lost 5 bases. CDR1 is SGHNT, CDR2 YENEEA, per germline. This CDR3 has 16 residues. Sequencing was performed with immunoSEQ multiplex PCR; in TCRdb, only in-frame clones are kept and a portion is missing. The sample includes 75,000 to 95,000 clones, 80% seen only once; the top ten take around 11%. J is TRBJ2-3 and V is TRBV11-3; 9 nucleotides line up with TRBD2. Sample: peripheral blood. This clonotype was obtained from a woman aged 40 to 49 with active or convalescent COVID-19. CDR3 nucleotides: TGTGCCAGCAGCTTAGTTGGCGGGAGGGCCGGAGATACGCAGTATTTT. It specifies CASSLVGGRAGDTQYF.